A single T cell receptor beta chain is shown here with its context. This CDR3 comprises 14 residues. Deletions cut 0 bases from V and 1 base from J, with 6 bases between. Germline assignment: CDR1 SGHTA and CDR2 FQGNSA. This sample is drawn from a study of control samples from healthy donors and cancer patients. Here immunoSEQ multiplex PCR was the method, and the copy in TCRdb shows in-frame clones only, minus some. This repertoire shows 70,000 or so clones, approximately 80% found once; its top ten account for less than 15%. Input material: blood. The clonotype was recovered from a man aged 50-59 years in good health. The gene calls are TRBV7-2 and TRBJ1-1; D not resolved. The CDR3 nucleotides read TGTGCCAGCAGCTTAGCGGGGAAGAACACTGAAGCTTTCTTT. Amino acids: CASSLAGKNTEAFF.